This record concerns one T cell receptor (beta chain) sequence. The germline CDR1 and CDR2 sequences are SGHNT and YYREEE (reference sequence). V lost 2 bases and J lost 6; bases outside the gene matches: 5. CDR3 length: 14 amino acids. The record originates from a study of control samples from healthy donors and cancer patients. The method was immunoSEQ multiplex PCR; TCRdb's version includes in-frame clones alone and lacks a portion of them. The sample holds under 70,000 clones, around 96% seen once. Sequencing was carried out using blood. This TCR derives from a woman aged 18-30 years in good health. The chain uses TRBV5-4 and TRBJ2-1; 7 bases agree with TRBD2. CDR3 protein: CASSLTGGINEQFF. The CDR3 DNA follows: TGTGCCAGCAGCTTAACGGGGGGAATCAATGAGCAGTTCTTC. Based on the CDR3 plus reference TRBV5-4 and TRBJ2-1, the full variable domain is ETGVTQSPTHLIKTRGQQVTLRCSSQSGHNTVSWYQQALGQGPQFIFQYYREEENGRGNFPPRFSGLQFPNYSSELNVNALELDDSALYLCASSLTGGINEQFFGPGTRLTVL.